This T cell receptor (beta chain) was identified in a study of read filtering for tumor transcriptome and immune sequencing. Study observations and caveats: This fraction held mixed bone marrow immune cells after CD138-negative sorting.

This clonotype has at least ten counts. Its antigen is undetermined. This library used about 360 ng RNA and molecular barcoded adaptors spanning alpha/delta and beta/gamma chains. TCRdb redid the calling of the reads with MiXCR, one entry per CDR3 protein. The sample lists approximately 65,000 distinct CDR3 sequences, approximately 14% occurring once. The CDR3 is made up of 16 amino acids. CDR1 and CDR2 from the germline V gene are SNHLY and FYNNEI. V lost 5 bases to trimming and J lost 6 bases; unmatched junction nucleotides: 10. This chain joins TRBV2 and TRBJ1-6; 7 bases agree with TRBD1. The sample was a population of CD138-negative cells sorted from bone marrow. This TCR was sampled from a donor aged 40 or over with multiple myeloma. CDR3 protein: CASSPDRVDRNSPLHF. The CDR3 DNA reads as TGTGCCAGCAGTCCCGACAGGGTAGATCGTAATTCACCCCTCCACTTT.